This entry is about one T cell receptor beta chain. Its antigen is currently unknown. This record belongs to a study of T cells in localized non-small cell lung cancer. Study-level findings and limits: Because only a single region of the tumor was sequenced, heterogeneity remains possible. Greater blood T cell density accompanied longer overall survival.

This CDR3 has 12 amino acids. The V gene's germline CDR1 is MDHEN and CDR2 SYDVKM. V gave up 6 bases and J gave up 4 bases, with 9 bases separating them. Some clones are missing from TCRdb's copy, which holds only in-frame ones; the method was immunoSEQ multiplex PCR. Of around 1,200 clones detected, roughly 40% appear once; the ten largest clones hold over 10%. V gene TRBV28 combines with J gene TRBJ1-2; D is unresolved. The material sequenced was lung tumor tissue, taken before any cancer treatment. The sequence was collected from a male donor at least 60 years old with stage II squamous cell lung carcinoma. CDR3 coding DNA: TGTGCCAGCAGCCAGGCGGGCTATGGCTACACCTTC. Encoded protein: CASSQAGYGYTF.